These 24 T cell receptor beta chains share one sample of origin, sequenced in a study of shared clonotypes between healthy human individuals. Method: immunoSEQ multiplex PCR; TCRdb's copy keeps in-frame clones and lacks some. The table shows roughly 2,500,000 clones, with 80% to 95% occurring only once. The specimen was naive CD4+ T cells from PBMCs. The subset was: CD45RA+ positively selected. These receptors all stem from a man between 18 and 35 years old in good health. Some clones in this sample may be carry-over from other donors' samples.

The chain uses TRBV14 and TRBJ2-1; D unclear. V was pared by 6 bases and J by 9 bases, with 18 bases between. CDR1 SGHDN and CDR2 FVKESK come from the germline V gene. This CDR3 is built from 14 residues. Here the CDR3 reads CASSLLLSPTEQFF. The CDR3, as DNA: TGTGCCAGCAGTCTCCTCCTCAGCCCTACTGAGCAGTTCTTC.

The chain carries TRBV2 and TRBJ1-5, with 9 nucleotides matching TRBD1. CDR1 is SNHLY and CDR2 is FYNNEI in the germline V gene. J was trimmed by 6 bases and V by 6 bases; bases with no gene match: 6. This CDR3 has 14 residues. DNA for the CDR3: TGTGCCAGCAGGACCGGGACAGGGTTTCAGCCCCAGCATTTT. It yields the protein CASRTGTGFQPQHF.

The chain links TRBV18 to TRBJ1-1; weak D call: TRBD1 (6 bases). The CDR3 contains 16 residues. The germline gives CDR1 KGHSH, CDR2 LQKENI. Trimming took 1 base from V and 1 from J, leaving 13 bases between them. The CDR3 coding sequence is TGTGCCAGCTCACCACTTCAGACAGGTTCGAACACTGAAGCTTTCTTT. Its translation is CASSPLQTGSNTEAFF.

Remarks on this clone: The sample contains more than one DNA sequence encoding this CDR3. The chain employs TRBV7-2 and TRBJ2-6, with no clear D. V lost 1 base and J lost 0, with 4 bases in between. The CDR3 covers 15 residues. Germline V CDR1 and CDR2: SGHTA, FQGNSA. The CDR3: CASSLGLSGANVLTF. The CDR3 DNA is TGTGCCAGCAGCTTAGGACTCTCTGGGGCCAACGTCCTGACTTTC.

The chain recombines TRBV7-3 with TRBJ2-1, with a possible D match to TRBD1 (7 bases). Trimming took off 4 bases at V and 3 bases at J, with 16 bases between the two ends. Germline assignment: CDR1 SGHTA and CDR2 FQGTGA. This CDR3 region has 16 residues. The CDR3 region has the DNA TGTGCCAGCAGCTCAGGGGGGCCCTACAACTACAATGAGCAGTTCTTC. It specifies CASSSGGPYNYNEQFF.

In DNA, the CDR3 is TGTGCCAGCACCCCGAGGCCTGGGGCCAACGTCCTGACTTTC. Translation gives CASTPRPGANVLTF. V usage is TRBV6-5 and J usage is TRBJ2-6; no firm D call. Per the germline V gene, CDR1 is MNHEY and CDR2 is SVGAGI. Trimming stripped 7 bases from V and 2 bases from J, with 9 bases between. The CDR3 sequence is 14 residues long.

CDR3 nucleotides: TGTGCCAGCAGTGTGCTCCGGACCAATCAGCCCCAGCATTTT. Amino acid sequence: CASSVLRTNQPQHF. The V and J genes are TRBV2 and TRBJ1-5; D is unresolved. Trimming shortened V by 4 bases and J by 3 bases, and 10 bases separated the two germline ends. Germline values: CDR1 SNHLY, CDR2 FYNNEI. This CDR3 comprises 14 residues.

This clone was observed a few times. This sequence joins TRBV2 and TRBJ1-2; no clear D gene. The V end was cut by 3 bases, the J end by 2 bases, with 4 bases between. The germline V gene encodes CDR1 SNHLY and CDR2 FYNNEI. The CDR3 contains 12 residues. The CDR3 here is CASSEENYGYTF. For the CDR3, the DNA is TGTGCCAGCAGTGAGGAAAACTATGGCTACACCTTC.

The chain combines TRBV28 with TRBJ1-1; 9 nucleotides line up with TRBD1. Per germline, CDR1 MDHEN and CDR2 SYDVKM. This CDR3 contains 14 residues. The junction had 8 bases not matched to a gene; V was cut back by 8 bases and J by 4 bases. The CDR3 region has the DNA TGTGCCAGCTCCACAGGGGGCAAGGGCACTGAAGCTTTCTTT. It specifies CASSTGGKGTEAFF.

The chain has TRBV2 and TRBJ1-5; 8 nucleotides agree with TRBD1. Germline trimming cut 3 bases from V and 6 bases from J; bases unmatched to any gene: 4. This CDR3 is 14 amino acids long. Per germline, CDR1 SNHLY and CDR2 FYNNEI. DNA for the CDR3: TGTGCCAGCAGTGATTGGACAGGGATTCAGCCCCAGCATTTT. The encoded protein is CASSDWTGIQPQHF.

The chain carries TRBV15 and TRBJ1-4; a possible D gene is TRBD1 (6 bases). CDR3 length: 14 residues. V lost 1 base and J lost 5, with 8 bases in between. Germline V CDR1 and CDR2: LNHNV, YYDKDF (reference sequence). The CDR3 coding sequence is TGTGCCACCAGCAGAGCCAGGGGCAATGAAAAACTGTTTTTT. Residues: CATSRARGNEKLFF.

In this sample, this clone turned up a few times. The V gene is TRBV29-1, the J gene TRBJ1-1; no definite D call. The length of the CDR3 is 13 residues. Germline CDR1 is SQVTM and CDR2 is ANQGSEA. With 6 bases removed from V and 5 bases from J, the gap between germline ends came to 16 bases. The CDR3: CSVAFWDGTEAFF. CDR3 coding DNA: TGCAGCGTGGCCTTTTGGGATGGGACTGAAGCTTTCTTT.

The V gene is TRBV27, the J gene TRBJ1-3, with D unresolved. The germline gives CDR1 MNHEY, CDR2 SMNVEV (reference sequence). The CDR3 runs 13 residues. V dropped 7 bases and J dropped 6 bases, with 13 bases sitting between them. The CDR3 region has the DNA TGTGCCAGCAAGGGCCTTAACCCAAACACCATATATTTT. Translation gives CASKGLNPNTIYF.

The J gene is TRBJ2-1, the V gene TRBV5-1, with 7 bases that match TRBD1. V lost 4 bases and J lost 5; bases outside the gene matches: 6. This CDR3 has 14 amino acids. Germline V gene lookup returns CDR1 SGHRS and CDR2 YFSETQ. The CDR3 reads CASSLDRSNNEQFF. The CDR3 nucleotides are TGCGCCAGCAGCCTGGACAGGAGTAACAATGAGCAGTTCTTC.

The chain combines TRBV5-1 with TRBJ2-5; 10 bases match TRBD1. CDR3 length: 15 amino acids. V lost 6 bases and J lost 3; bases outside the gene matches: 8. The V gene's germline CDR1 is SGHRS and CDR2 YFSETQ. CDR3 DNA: TGCGCCAGCAACCTCGACAGGGGGCAAGAAGAGACCCAGTACTTC. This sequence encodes CASNLDRGQEETQYF.

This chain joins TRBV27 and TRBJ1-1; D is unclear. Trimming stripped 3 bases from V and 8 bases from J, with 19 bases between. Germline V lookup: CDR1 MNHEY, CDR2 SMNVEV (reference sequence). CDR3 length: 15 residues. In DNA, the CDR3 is TGTGCCAGCAGTTTTAGTAGGTTATTCTCTGCCGAAGCTTTCTTT. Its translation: CASSFSRLFSAEAFF.

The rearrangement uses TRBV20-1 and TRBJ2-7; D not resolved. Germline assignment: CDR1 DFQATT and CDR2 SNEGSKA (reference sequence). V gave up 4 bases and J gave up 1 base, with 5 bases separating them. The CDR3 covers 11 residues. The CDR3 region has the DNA TGCAGTGCTATTGATTCCTACGAGCAGTACTTC. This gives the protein CSAIDSYEQYF.

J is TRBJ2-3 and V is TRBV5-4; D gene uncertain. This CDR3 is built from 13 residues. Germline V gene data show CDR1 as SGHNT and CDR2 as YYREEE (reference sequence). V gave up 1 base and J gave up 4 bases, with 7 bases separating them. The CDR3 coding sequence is TGTGCCAGCAGCTTGTTCGCATCAGATACGCAGTATTTT. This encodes CASSLFASDTQYF. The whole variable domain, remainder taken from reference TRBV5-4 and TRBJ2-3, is ETGVTQSPTHLIKTRGQQVTLRCSSQSGHNTVSWYQQALGQGPQFIFQYYREEENGRGNFPPRFSGLQFPNYSSELNVNALELDDSALYLCASSLFASDTQYFGPGTRLTVL.

The CDR3, as DNA: TGTGCCAGCAGCTTTGGTGGACAGGCTTTGGACGAGCAGTACTTC. Translated, it gives CASSFGGQALDEQYF. The chain uses TRBV11-1 and TRBJ2-7, with 7 bases fitting TRBD1. Germline V gene lookup returns CDR1 SGHAT and CDR2 FQDESV (reference sequence). The CDR3 has 15 amino acids. V shed 3 bases, J shed 5 bases, and the junction held 10 bases outside the gene matches.

The CDR3 reads CASSASTLNYEQYF. CDR3 coding DNA: TGTGCCAGCAGCGCCTCGACTCTGAACTACGAGCAGTACTTC. The chain carries TRBV9 and TRBJ2-7; D not certain. Trimming took off 3 bases at V and 3 bases at J, with 13 bases between the two ends. CDR3 length: 14 amino acids. The germline CDR1 and CDR2 sequences are SGDLS and YYNGEE.

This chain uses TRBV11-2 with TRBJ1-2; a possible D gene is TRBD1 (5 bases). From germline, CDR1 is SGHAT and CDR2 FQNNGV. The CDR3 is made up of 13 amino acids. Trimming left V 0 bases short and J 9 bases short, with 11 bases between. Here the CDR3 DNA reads TGTGCCAGCAGCTTAGACAGGGTGCAAAGCTACACCTTC. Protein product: CASSLDRVQSYTF.

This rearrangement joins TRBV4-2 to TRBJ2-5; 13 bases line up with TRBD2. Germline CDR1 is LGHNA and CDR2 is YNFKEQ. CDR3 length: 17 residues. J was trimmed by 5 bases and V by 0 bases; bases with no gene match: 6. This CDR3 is CASSQESGLAGRETQYF. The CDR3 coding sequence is TGTGCCAGCAGCCAAGAGTCGGGACTAGCGGGACGTGAGACCCAGTACTTC.

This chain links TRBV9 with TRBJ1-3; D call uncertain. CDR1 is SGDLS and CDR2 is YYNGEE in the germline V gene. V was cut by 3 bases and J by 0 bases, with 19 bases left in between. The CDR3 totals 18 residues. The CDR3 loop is CASSASGGRSNSGNTIYF. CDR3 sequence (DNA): TGTGCCAGCAGCGCCTCTGGAGGGAGAAGTAACTCTGGAAACACCATATATTTT.

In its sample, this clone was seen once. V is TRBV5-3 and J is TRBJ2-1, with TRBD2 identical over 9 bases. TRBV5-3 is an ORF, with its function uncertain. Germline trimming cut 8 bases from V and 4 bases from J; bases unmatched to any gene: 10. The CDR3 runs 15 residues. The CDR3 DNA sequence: TGTGCCAGTCCCCAGAGTGGACTAGCGTACAATGAGCAGTTCTTC. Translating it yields CASPQSGLAYNEQFF.